The 25 T cell receptor beta chains below were found in one sample sequenced in a study of blood T cell repertoires in COVID-19. Produced via immunoSEQ multiplex PCR; TCRdb's table is partial and in-frame only. The sample carries around 430,000 clones, about 91% recorded once. The sequencing input was peripheral blood. All receptors derive from a woman in her forties or fifties with COVID-19, enrolled during active disease.

This chain joins TRBV27 and TRBJ1-1, with 10 positions matching TRBD1. Per the germline V gene, CDR1 is MNHEY and CDR2 is SMNVEV (reference sequence). The CDR3 is 13 residues long. V lost 5 bases, J lost 12 bases, and 9 bases stayed unmatched. In DNA form, the CDR3 reads TGTGCCAGCAGTCCAGGACAGGGGGTGAGAACTTTCTTT. It translates to CASSPGQGVRTFF.

The V and J genes are TRBV6-6 and TRBJ1-1, with TRBD1 identical over 9 bases. The CDR3 sequence is 15 residues long. Germline CDR1 reads MNHNY; CDR2 reads SVGAGI (reference sequence). With 6 bases clipped from V and 2 bases from J, the junction kept 7 bases outside the gene matches. The DNA for the CDR3 is TGTGCCAGCAGAAGCTGGACAGGGGCAAACACTGAAGCTTTCTTT. Its translation is CASRSWTGANTEAFF.

This sequence joins TRBV9 and TRBJ1-3; TRBD1 is a possible D gene (5 bases). The germline gives CDR1 SGDLS, CDR2 YYNGEE. The length of the CDR3 is 15 residues. V lost 3 bases, J lost 4 bases, and 14 bases lay in between. The CDR3 sequence is CASSARRGRGNTIYF. The CDR3 nucleotides read TGTGCCAGCAGCGCCCGGCGGGGGAGAGGAAACACCATATATTTT.

V and J are TRBV7-3 and TRBJ1-1; 7 nucleotides agree with TRBD1. Germline CDR1 and CDR2: SGHTA and FQGTGA. The CDR3 is made up of 15 amino acids. The J segment lost 1 base and the V segment lost 11 bases, leaving 13 bases of the junction unmatched. The CDR3 DNA follows: TGTGCCCGCACCTCCCGGAGGGGGCGGAACACTGAAGCTTTCTTT. As protein: CARTSRRGRNTEAFF.

The chain carries TRBV6-5 and TRBJ2-6; D possibly corresponds to TRBD1 (5 bases). Germline loops: CDR1 MNHEY, CDR2 SVGAGI. CDR3 length equals 15 residues. V lost 7 bases, J lost 2 bases, and 12 bases lay in between. CDR3: CASKTVLTGANVLTF. The CDR3, as DNA: TGTGCCAGCAAGACAGTTCTGACTGGGGCCAACGTCCTGACTTTC.

Only a few counts were recorded for this clone. This sequence joins TRBV11-2 and TRBJ1-5; D remains ambiguous. Germline V CDR1 and CDR2: SGHAT, FQNNGV. The CDR3 loop spans 12 amino acids. The V and J ends lost 3 bases and 6 bases respectively, with 6 bases between them. The CDR3 DNA reads TGTGCCAGCAGCTTGGAGGGTCAGCCCCAGCATTTT. Translated, it gives CASSLEGQPQHF. The full variable domain, completed using reference TRBV11-2 and TRBJ1-5, is EAGVAQSPRYKIIEKRQSVAFWCNPISGHATLYWYQQILGQGPKLLIQFQNNGVVDDSQLPKDRFSAERLKGVDSTLKIQPAKLEDSAVYLCASSLEGQPQHFGDGTRLSIL.

The V and J genes are TRBV6-1 and TRBJ1-1; TRBD1 might be the D (5 bases). Germline V gene lookup returns CDR1 MNHNS and CDR2 SASEGT. The CDR3 consists of 13 residues. V lost 0 bases to trimming and J lost 10 bases, with 12 bases between them. Here the CDR3 reads CASSEAGGLGAFF. In DNA form, the CDR3 reads TGTGCCAGCAGTGAAGCGGGGGGATTAGGAGCTTTCTTT.

The chain links TRBV4-1 to TRBJ2-7; the D gene is possibly TRBD1 (6 bases). Germline V gene lookup returns CDR1 MGHRA and CDR2 YSYEKL. V was pared by 8 bases and J by 4 bases, with 18 bases between. This CDR3 is built from 14 residues. CDR3 protein: CASGGDTFGYEQYF. CDR3 nucleotides: TGCGCCAGCGGGGGCGACACCTTCGGGTACGAGCAGTACTTC.

In the case of this clone: This same CDR3 is encoded by further DNA sequences in the sample. The genes are TRBV24-1 and TRBJ1-1, with D possibly being TRBD1 (6 bases). Germline V gives CDR1 KGHDR, CDR2 SFDVKD. V lost 2 bases and J 1 base, leaving 10 bases between the germline ends. This CDR3 has 15 residues. This CDR3 is CATSDSRGPNTEAFF. CDR3 nucleotides: TGTGCCACCAGTGATTCCAGGGGACCGAACACTGAAGCTTTCTTT.

This clone was seen once. This rearrangement joins TRBV28 to TRBJ2-7, with a tentative D call TRBD2 (5 bases). CDR3 length: 14 amino acids. CDR1 is MDHEN, CDR2 SYDVKM, per germline. Trimming cost V 5 bases and J 2 bases, with 13 bases left between them. The CDR3 nucleotides are TGTGCCAGCAGTCCGCTTACCGGGACCTACGAGCAGTACTTC. Translated, it gives CASSPLTGTYEQYF.

V is TRBV11-2 and J is TRBJ2-1; a possible D gene is TRBD1 (6 bases). Trimming took off 6 bases at V and 10 bases at J, with 19 bases between the two ends. Looked up from germline, CDR1 is SGHAT and CDR2 is FQNNGV. This CDR3 contains 14 residues. The CDR3 reads CASRDRDTNREQFF. DNA for the CDR3: TGTGCCAGCAGGGACCGGGACACCAATAGGGAGCAGTTCTTC.

V and J are TRBV24-1 and TRBJ2-1; 8 nucleotides align to TRBD1. Trimming removed 0 bases from V and 9 bases from J; junction bases left unmatched: 12. This CDR3 contains 17 residues. Germline V gene sequence: CDR1 KGHDR, CDR2 SFDVKD. Written as DNA, the CDR3 is TGTGCCACCAGTGATTTGAACAGGGGGACACAACGCGGTGAGCAGTTCTTC. This codes for CATSDLNRGTQRGEQFF.

The chain couples TRBV10-3 to TRBJ1-3, with TRBD1 matching 8 bases. Germline CDR1 and CDR2: ENHRY and SYGVKD. With V trimmed by 5 bases and J by 3 bases, 6 bases remained unmatched. The length of the CDR3 is 15 residues. CDR3 residues: CAISPLGTGGNTIYF. CDR3 DNA sequence: TGTGCCATCAGTCCACTCGGGACAGGTGGAAACACCATATATTTT.

This rearrangement joins TRBV7-8 to TRBJ2-3; 8 bases match TRBD2. This CDR3 is built from 14 residues. The germline gives CDR1 SGHVS, CDR2 FQNEAQ. The trim removed 7 bases at V and 3 bases at J, leaving 6 bases unmatched. The DNA of the CDR3 is TGTGCCAGCACCCTAACGGGGGGGACAGATACGCAGTATTTT. Its protein product is CASTLTGGTDTQYF. Full variable domain (remainder filled in from reference TRBV7-8 and TRBJ2-3): GAGVSQSPRYKVAKRGQDVALRCDPISGHVSLFWYQQALGQGPEFLTYFQNEAQLDKSGLPSDRFFAERPEGSVSTLKIQRTQQEDSAVYLCASTLTGGTDTQYFGPGTRLTVL.

V and J are TRBV2 and TRBJ1-1; D is possibly TRBD1 (5 bases). The CDR3 is made up of 14 amino acids. Germline-derived CDR1 and CDR2 are SNHLY and FYNNEI. V gave up 4 bases and J gave up 0 bases, with 9 bases separating them. CDR3 nucleotides: TGTGCCAGCAGTGGGAACAGGTTGAACACTGAAGCTTTCTTT. Its translation: CASSGNRLNTEAFF.

The chain carries TRBV5-6 and TRBJ2-5, with 13 bases matching TRBD2. Looked up from germline, CDR1 is SGHDT and CDR2 is YYEEEE. With 6 bases clipped from V and 5 bases from J, the junction kept 7 bases outside the gene matches. This CDR3 is 15 amino acids long. This chain's CDR3 is CASTRGLAGWETQYF. The CDR3 DNA follows: TGTGCCAGCACTAGGGGACTAGCGGGGTGGGAGACCCAGTACTTC.

The chain recombines TRBV30 with TRBJ2-3; 13 positions agree with TRBD2. Germline lookup yields CDR1 GTSNPN and CDR2 SVGIG (reference sequence). CDR3 length equals 18 residues. The ends lost 3 bases at V and 0 bases at J; junction bases unmatched: 9. DNA of the CDR3: TGTGCCTGGAGGAGGGGGACTAGCGGGGTCGCTAGCACAGATACGCAGTATTTT. Encoded protein: CAWRRGTSGVASTDTQYF.

The chain couples TRBV6-5 to TRBJ2-1; D unresolved. The germline V gene has CDR1 MNHEY and CDR2 SVGAGI. V gave up 6 bases and J gave up 5 bases, with 11 bases separating them. The CDR3 is made up of 13 amino acids. Here the CDR3 reads CASSGSLDNEQFF. The CDR3 region has the DNA TGTGCCAGCAGCGGGTCCCTAGACAATGAGCAGTTCTTC.

The V gene is TRBV24-1, the J gene TRBJ1-2; 11 positions match TRBD1. Germline V gene data show CDR1 as KGHDR and CDR2 as SFDVKD. Trimming took 3 bases from V and 4 from J; bases not matched to a gene: 6. The CDR3 is made up of 16 amino acids. The CDR3 spells CATSDGPDRGPYGYTF. The CDR3 DNA is TGTGCCACCAGTGATGGACCGGACAGGGGGCCCTATGGCTACACCTTC.

This rearrangement joins TRBV5-1 to TRBJ1-1; D is perhaps TRBD1 (5 bases). The germline V gene has CDR1 SGHRS and CDR2 YFSETQ. V dropped 4 bases and J dropped 6 bases, with 13 bases sitting between them. CDR3 size: 13 residues. The CDR3 coding sequence is TGCGCCAGCAGCCTCCACGACAGCGCTGAAGCTTTCTTT. Translating it yields CASSLHDSAEAFF.

The rearrangement joins TRBV29-1 to TRBJ1-1; no definite D call. Germline CDR1 and CDR2: SQVTM and ANQGSEA. The CDR3 has 11 amino acids. V lost 5 bases and J lost 3, with 7 bases in between. CDR3 sequence (DNA): TGCAGCGTTTCTGAGTACACTGAAGCTTTCTTT. It is translated as CSVSEYTEAFF.

This clone was seen a few times. The rearrangement joins TRBV4-1 to TRBJ1-1, with D tentatively TRBD1 (6 bases). V lost 4 bases and J lost 4, with 10 bases in between. Germline CDR1 MGHRA, CDR2 YSYEKL. This CDR3 comprises 13 residues. The CDR3 DNA reads as TGCGCCAGCAGCCGGGAGGGGGTCACTGAAGCTTTCTTT. It codes for CASSREGVTEAFF.

The J gene is TRBJ2-7, the V gene TRBV27; possible D gene TRBD1, 6 bases. The CDR3 consists of 14 residues. Germline CDR1 MNHEY, CDR2 SMNVEV (reference sequence). Trimming cost V 6 bases and J 1 base, with 13 bases left between them. CDR3 in amino acids: CASSRTEKSYEQYF. The CDR3 region has the DNA TGTGCCAGCAGCCGGACAGAGAAATCCTACGAGCAGTACTTC.

The chain couples TRBV27 to TRBJ1-1, with a possible D match to TRBD1 (5 bases). Germline lookup yields CDR1 MNHEY and CDR2 SMNVEV (reference sequence). The CDR3 totals 13 residues. V dropped 3 bases and J dropped 1 base, with 6 bases sitting between them. The CDR3 DNA reads as TGTGCCAGCAGTTTCCAGGGGAACACTGAAGCTTTCTTT. It is translated as CASSFQGNTEAFF.

The chain joins TRBV28 to TRBJ1-6; D perhaps matches TRBD1 (6 bases). Germline CDR1 reads MDHEN; CDR2 reads SYDVKM. Trimming cost V 3 bases and J 15 bases, with 21 bases left between them. There are 15 residues in the CDR3. CDR3 protein: CASSFPGQWEGDLHF. For the CDR3, the DNA is TGTGCCAGCAGTTTCCCGGGACAATGGGAAGGGGACCTCCACTTT.